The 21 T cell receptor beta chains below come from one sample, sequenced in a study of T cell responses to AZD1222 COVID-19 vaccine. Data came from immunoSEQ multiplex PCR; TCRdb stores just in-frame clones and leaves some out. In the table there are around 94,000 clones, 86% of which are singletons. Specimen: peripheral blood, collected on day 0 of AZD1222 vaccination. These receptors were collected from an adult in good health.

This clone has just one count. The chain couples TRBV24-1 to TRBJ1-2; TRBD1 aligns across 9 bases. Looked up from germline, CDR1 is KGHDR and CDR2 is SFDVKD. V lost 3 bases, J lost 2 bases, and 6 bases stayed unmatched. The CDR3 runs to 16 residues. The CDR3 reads CATSDPGQGENYGYTF. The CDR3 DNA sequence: TGTGCCACCAGTGATCCGGGACAGGGAGAGAACTATGGCTACACCTTC.

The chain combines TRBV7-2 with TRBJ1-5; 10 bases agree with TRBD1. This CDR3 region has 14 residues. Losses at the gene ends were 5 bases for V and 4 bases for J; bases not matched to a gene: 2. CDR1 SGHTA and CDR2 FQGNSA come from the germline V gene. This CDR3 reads CASSQGQGNQPQHF. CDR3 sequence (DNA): TGTGCCAGCAGCCAGGGACAGGGGAATCAGCCCCAGCATTTT.

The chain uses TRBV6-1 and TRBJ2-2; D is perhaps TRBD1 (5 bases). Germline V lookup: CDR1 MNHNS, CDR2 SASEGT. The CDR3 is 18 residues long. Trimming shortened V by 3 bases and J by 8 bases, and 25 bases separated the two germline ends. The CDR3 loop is CASSELQALRQSLGELFF. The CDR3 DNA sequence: TGTGCCAGCAGTGAGCTACAGGCCCTCCGACAGTCTCTTGGGGAGCTGTTTTTT.

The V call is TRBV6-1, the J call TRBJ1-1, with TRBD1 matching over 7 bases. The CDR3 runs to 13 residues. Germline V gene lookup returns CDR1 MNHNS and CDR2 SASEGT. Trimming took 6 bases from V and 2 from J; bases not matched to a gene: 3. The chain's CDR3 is CASRRQGNTEAFF. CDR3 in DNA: TGTGCCAGCAGGCGACAGGGAAACACTGAAGCTTTCTTT.

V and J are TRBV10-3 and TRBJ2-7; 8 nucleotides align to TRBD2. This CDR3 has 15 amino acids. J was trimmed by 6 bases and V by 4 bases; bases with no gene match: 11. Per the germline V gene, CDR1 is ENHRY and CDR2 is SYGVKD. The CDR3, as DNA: TGTGCCATCAGTGTTAGCGGGGCCCTGCGGGTCGAGCAGTACTTC. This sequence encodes CAISVSGALRVEQYF.

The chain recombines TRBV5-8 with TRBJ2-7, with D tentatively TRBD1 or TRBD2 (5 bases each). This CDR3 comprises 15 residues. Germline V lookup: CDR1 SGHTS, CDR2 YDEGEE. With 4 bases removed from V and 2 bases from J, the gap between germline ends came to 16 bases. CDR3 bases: TGTGCCAGCAGCCCCCCCGTGGGACGGGCCTACGAGCAGTACTTC. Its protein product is CASSPPVGRAYEQYF. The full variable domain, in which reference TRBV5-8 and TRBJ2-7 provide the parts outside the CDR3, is EAGVTQSPTHLIKTRGQQATLRCSPISGHTSVYWYQQALGLGLQFLLWYDEGEERNRGNFPPRFSGRQFPNYSSELNVNALELEDSALYLCASSPPVGRAYEQYFGPGTRLTVT.

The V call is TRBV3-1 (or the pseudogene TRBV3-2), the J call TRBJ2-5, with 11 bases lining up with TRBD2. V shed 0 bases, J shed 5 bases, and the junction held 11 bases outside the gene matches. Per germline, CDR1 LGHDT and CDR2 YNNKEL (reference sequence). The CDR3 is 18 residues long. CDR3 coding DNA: TGTGCCAGCAGCCAAGATGCGCTGCGACTAGCGGGATTGGAGACCCAGTACTTC. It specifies CASSQDALRLAGLETQYF.

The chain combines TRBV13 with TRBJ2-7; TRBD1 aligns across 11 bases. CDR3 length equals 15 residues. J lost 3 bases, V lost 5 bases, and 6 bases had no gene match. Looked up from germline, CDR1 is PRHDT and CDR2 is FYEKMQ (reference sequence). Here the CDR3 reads CASSPGTGGIYEQYF. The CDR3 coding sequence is TGTGCCAGCAGCCCCGGGACAGGGGGAATCTACGAGCAGTACTTC.

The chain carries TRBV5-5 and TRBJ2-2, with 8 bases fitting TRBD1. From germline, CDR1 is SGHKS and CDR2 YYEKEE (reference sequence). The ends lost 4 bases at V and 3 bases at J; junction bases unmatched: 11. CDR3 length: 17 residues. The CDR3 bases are TGTGCCAGCAGCCCAGGTGCGGGGACAGGTGACACCGGGGAGCTGTTTTTT. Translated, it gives CASSPGAGTGDTGELFF.

The CDR3: CSVSRDRNTDTQYF. CDR3 coding DNA: TGCAGCGTTTCCCGGGACAGGAACACAGATACGCAGTATTTT. V gene TRBV29-1 combines with J gene TRBJ2-3, with 8 bases identical to TRBD1. Germline CDR1 reads SQVTM; CDR2 reads ANQGSEA. The CDR3 is 14 amino acids. V lost 5 bases, J lost 2 bases, and 6 bases stayed unmatched.

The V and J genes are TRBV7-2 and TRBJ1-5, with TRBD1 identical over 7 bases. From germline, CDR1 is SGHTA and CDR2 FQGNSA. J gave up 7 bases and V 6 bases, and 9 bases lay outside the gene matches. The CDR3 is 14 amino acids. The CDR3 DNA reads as TGTGCCAGCAGTTTAAACAGGGGCGGACAGCCCCAGCATTTT. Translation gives CASSLNRGGQPQHF.

The CDR3 DNA is TGTGCCAGCAGCTTGGAGGACAGGGGGACAGATGGCTACACCTTC. This translates into CASSLEDRGTDGYTF. The chain carries TRBV5-8 and TRBJ1-2; 10 bases are a match to TRBD1. Germline assignment: CDR1 SGHTS and CDR2 YDEGEE. V lost 0 bases and J lost 6; bases outside the gene matches: 5. The CDR3 loop spans 15 amino acids.

Here the CDR3 DNA reads TGCGCCAGCAGCGAGGGACAGGGGGCTTACAATGAGCAGTTCTTC. It is translated as CASSEGQGAYNEQFF. This chain joins TRBV5-1 and TRBJ2-1; 12 bases align to TRBD1. V shed 4 bases, J shed 4 bases, and the junction held 3 bases outside the gene matches. Germline values: CDR1 SGHRS, CDR2 YFSETQ. CDR3 length: 15 amino acids.

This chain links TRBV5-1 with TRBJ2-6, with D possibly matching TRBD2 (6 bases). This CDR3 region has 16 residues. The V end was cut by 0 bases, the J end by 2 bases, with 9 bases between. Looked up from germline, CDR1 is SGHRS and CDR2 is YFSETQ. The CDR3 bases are TGCGCCAGCAGCTTGGCGGGGGAAGCTGGGGCCAACGTCCTGACTTTC. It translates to CASSLAGEAGANVLTF.

The chain's CDR3 is CASSLVGGLTDTQYF. The CDR3 DNA reads as TGTGCCAGCAGCTTAGTAGGGGGTCTCACAGATACGCAGTATTTT. The V gene is TRBV7-2, the J gene TRBJ2-3; D may be TRBD1 (6 bases). The CDR3 totals 15 residues. Trimming took off 1 base at V and 2 bases at J, with 10 bases between the two ends. Looked up from germline, CDR1 is SGHTA and CDR2 is FQGNSA.

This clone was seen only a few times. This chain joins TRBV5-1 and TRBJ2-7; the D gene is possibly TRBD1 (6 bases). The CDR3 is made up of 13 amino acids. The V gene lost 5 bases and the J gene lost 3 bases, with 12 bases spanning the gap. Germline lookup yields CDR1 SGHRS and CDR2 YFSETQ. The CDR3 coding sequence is TGCGCCAGCAGGTGGGACACCAACTACGAGCAGTACTTC. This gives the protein CASRWDTNYEQYF. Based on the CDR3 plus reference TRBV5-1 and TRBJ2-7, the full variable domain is KAGVTQTPRYLIKTRGQQVTLSCSPISGHRSVSWYQQTPGQGLQFLFEYFSETQRNKGNFPGRFSGRQFSNSRSEMNVSTLELGDSALYLCASRWDTNYEQYFGPGTRLTVT.

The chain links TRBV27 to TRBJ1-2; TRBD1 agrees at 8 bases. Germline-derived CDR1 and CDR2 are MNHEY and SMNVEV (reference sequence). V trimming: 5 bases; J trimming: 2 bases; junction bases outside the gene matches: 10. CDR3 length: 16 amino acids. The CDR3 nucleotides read TGTGCCAGCAGTCCCAGCCGGGACAGGCCGAACTATGGCTACACCTTC. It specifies CASSPSRDRPNYGYTF.

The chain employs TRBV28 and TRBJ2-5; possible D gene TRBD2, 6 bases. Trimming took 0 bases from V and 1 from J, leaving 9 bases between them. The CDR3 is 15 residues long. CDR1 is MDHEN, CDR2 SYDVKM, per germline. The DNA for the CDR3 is TGTGCCAGCAGTTTATGGGGAGGCGGCCAAGAGACCCAGTACTTC. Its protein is CASSLWGGGQETQYF.

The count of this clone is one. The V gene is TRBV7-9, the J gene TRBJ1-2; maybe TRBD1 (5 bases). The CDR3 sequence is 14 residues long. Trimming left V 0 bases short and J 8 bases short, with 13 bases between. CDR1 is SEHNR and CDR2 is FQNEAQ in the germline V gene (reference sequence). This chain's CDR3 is CASSLAGAVAGYTF. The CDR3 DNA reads TGTGCCAGCAGCTTAGCTGGGGCCGTAGCAGGCTACACCTTC.

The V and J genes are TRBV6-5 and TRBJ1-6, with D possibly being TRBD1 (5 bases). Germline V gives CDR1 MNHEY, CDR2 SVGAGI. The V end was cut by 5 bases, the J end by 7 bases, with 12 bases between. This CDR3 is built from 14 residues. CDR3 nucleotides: TGTGCCAGCAGTACCCGACAGAAGAATTCACCCCTCCACTTT. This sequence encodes CASSTRQKNSPLHF.

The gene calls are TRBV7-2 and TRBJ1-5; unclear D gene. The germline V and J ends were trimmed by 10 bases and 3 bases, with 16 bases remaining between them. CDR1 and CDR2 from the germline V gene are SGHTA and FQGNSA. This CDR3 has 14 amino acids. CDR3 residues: CAISFGGLNQPQHF. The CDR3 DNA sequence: TGTGCCATCTCCTTTGGAGGCCTCAATCAGCCCCAGCATTTT.